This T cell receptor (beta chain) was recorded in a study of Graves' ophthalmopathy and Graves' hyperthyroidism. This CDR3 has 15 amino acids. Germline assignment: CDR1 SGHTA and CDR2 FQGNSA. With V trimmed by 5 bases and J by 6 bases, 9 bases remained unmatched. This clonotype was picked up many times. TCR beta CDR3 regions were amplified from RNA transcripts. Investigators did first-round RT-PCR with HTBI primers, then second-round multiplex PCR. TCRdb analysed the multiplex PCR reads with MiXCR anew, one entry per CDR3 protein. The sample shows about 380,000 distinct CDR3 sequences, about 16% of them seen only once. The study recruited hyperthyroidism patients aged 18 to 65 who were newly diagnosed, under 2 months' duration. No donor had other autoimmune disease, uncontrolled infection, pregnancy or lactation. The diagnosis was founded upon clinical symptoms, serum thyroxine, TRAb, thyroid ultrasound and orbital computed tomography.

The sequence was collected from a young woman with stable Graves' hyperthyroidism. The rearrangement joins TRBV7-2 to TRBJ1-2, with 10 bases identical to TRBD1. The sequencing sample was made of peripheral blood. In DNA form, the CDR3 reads TGTGCCAGCAGCGTAACGGCCGGGACAGGGGATGGCTACACCTTC. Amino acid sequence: CASSVTAGTGDGYTF.